The 29 T cell receptor beta chains below were found in one sample sequenced in a study of T cells in localized non-small cell lung cancer. The assay was immunoSEQ multiplex PCR, and TCRdb's table has in-frame clones only and misses some. The sample records 11,000 or so clones, less than 35% being singletons. The starting material was lung tumor tissue, obtained before any cancer treatment. The receptors shown here come from a man between 40 and 70 years old with stage I lung adenocarcinoma.

This clone was seen repeatedly, ten times or more. The chain carries TRBV11-3 and TRBJ1-5; D is undetermined. V lost 0 bases and J lost 0, with 6 bases in between. The germline CDR1 and CDR2 sequences are SGHNT and YENEEA. CDR3 length equals 15 residues. The CDR3 DNA reads TGTGCCAGCAGCTTAGACATCTCTAGCAATCAGCCCCAGCATTTT. Encoded protein: CASSLDISSNQPQHF.

The chain links TRBV18 to TRBJ2-3; 9 nucleotides align to TRBD1. Trimming removed 5 bases from V and 2 bases from J; junction bases left unmatched: 8. Germline CDR1 reads KGHSH; CDR2 reads LQKENI. The CDR3 runs to 16 residues. DNA of the CDR3: TGTGCCAGCTCATTAAGGACAGGGGCTACCACAGATACGCAGTATTTT. It translates to CASSLRTGATTDTQYF.

This clone came up a few times. The chain couples TRBV9 to TRBJ2-1; 11 bases are shared with TRBD2. J lost 6 bases, V lost 4 bases, and 12 bases had no gene match. CDR1 and CDR2 (germline): SGDLS, YYNGEE. This CDR3 is built from 17 residues. Here the CDR3 DNA reads TGTGCCAGCAGCCCACACGGTATAGCGGGGGGGCCCAATGAGCAGTTCTTC. It codes for CASSPHGIAGGPNEQFF.

The chain joins TRBV5-1 to TRBJ2-3; D gene unclear. Trimming cost V 0 bases and J 6 bases, with 11 bases left between them. Germline assignment: CDR1 SGHRS and CDR2 YFSETQ. The CDR3 is 14 amino acids. CDR3 sequence reads: CASSLAQIADTQYF. The CDR3 DNA is TGCGCCAGCAGCTTGGCTCAGATCGCCGATACGCAGTATTTT.

This clone was picked up a small number of times. The chain carries TRBV6-8 and TRBJ1-2, with TRBD1 matching over 10 bases. Germline-derived CDR1 and CDR2 are MNHGY and SAAAGT. V lost 10 bases and J lost 5; bases outside the gene matches: 7. The CDR3 spans 13 residues. The CDR3 here is CATRQGAGYGYTF. DNA of the CDR3: TGTGCCACCCGACAGGGGGCGGGTTATGGCTACACCTTC.

The chain joins TRBV12-5 to TRBJ2-3; the D is unclear. The germline V gene encodes CDR1 LGHNT and CDR2 FRNRAP. There are 11 residues in the CDR3. Here the CDR3 DNA reads TGTGCCAGCACCGTCACAGATACGCAGTATTTT. Residues: CASTVTDTQYF.

By share, this clone counts as medium-sized. The chain joins TRBV11-3 to TRBJ1-1; 9 nucleotides agree with TRBD1. The CDR3 runs to 15 residues. Germline V gene lookup returns CDR1 SGHNT and CDR2 YENEEA. The V and J ends lost 5 bases and 1 base, in that order; junction bases with no gene match: 5. In nucleotides, the CDR3 is TGTGCCAGCAGCCCGCCGACAGGGGGGAACACTGAAGCTTTCTTT. Its protein is CASSPPTGGNTEAFF.

This clone was picked up a small number of times. The chain recombines TRBV4-1 with TRBJ2-5, with D perhaps TRBD2 (6 bases). The germline CDR1 and CDR2 sequences are MGHRA and YSYEKL. The length of the CDR3 is 19 residues. V dropped 0 bases and J dropped 1 base, with 21 bases sitting between them. CDR3 amino acids: CASSQEGSAGWTTQETQYF. The CDR3 region has the DNA TGCGCCAGCAGCCAAGAAGGAAGCGCTGGGTGGACTACCCAAGAGACCCAGTACTTC.

The table lists this clone with a few counts. J is TRBJ2-7 and V is TRBV6-8; 12 bases align to TRBD1. CDR3 length: 15 amino acids. Germline-derived CDR1 and CDR2 are MNHGY and SAAAGT. V shed 2 bases and J 4 bases; nucleotides not matched to a gene: 3. CDR3 bases: TGTGCCAGCAGTTACAAGGGACAGGGGGCATACGAGCAGTACTTC. Residues: CASSYKGQGAYEQYF.

By proportion, this clone is large (0.1 to 1%). The chain couples TRBV11-3 to TRBJ1-1; D call uncertain. Germline values: CDR1 SGHNT, CDR2 YENEEA. The V gene lost 3 bases and the J gene lost 1 base, with 15 bases spanning the gap. CDR3 length: 16 amino acids. CDR3 amino acids: CASSFSTSPWNTEAFF. CDR3 sequence (DNA): TGTGCCAGCAGCTTTAGCACTTCTCCCTGGAACACTGAAGCTTTCTTT.

V usage is TRBV9 and J usage is TRBJ1-1; no firm D call. Germline-derived CDR1 and CDR2 are SGDLS and YYNGEE. V lost 0 bases to trimming and J lost 8 bases, with 11 bases between them. CDR3 length equals 13 residues. The CDR3: CASSVETGGEAFF. The CDR3 DNA follows: TGTGCCAGCAGCGTAGAGACGGGCGGGGAAGCTTTCTTT.

This clone was observed a single time. The rearrangement uses TRBV14 and TRBJ2-1, with 10 bases matching TRBD2. The CDR3 totals 15 residues. The germline CDR1 and CDR2 sequences are SGHDN and FVKESK. Germline trimming cut 3 bases from V and 6 bases from J; bases unmatched to any gene: 5. CDR3 residues: CASSQERGGRNEQFF. The DNA of the CDR3 is TGTGCCAGCAGCCAGGAGCGGGGGGGCCGCAATGAGCAGTTCTTC. The variable domain in full, with the rest retrieved from reference TRBV14 and TRBJ2-1, is EAGVTQFPSHSVIEKGQTVTLRCDPISGHDNLYWYRRVMGKEIKFLLHFVKESKQDESGMPNNRFLAERTGGTYSTLKVQPAELEDSGVYFCASSQERGGRNEQFFGPGTRLTVL.

The V gene is TRBV19, the J gene TRBJ1-6; no reliable D call. This CDR3 comprises 15 residues. The germline V gene encodes CDR1 LNHDA and CDR2 SQIVND (reference sequence). Trimming removed 5 bases at V and 5 bases at J, with 13 bases between. The CDR3 sequence is CASSVGRRDNSPLHF. In DNA form, the CDR3 reads TGTGCCAGTAGTGTAGGACGGCGGGATAATTCACCCCTCCACTTT.

The chain uses TRBV9 and TRBJ1-2; D remains unclear. The CDR3 runs to 14 residues. Trimming removed 2 bases at V and 7 bases at J, with 15 bases between. Germline values: CDR1 SGDLS, CDR2 YYNGEE. Here the CDR3 reads CASSVVRVLTGYTF. CDR3 DNA sequence: TGTGCCAGCAGCGTCGTTAGGGTTCTAACTGGCTACACCTTC.

This clone was seen a few times. The rearrangement joins TRBV6-8 to TRBJ1-5; 11 positions match TRBD1. This CDR3 has 14 amino acids. With 6 bases clipped from V and 5 bases from J, the junction kept 3 bases outside the gene matches. Germline CDR1 is MNHGY and CDR2 is SAAAGT. The CDR3 bases are TGTGCCAGCAGAAGGACAGGGGGCTATCAGCCCCAGCATTTT. It encodes CASRRTGGYQPQHF.

The sample holds a few counts of this clone. This chain joins TRBV29-1 and TRBJ1-2; tentative D call: TRBD1 (6 bases). V lost 5 bases, J lost 4 bases, and 14 bases lay in between. CDR1 is SQVTM, CDR2 ANQGSEA, per germline. The CDR3 has 13 amino acids. The CDR3 loop reads CSVLREGGYGYTF. CDR3 DNA sequence: TGCAGCGTTCTAAGGGAAGGGGGCTATGGCTACACCTTC.

The chain uses TRBV19 and TRBJ2-1, with D perhaps matching TRBD1 (5 bases). The CDR3 contains 12 residues. The V gene's germline CDR1 is LNHDA and CDR2 SQIVND (reference sequence). V was clipped by 5 bases and J by 10 bases, with 12 bases between them. CDR3 bases: TGTGCCAGTAGTCCGGACATTAGGGAGCAGTTCTTC. It specifies CASSPDIREQFF.

The genes are TRBV29-1 and TRBJ2-1; 9 bases match TRBD2. The CDR3 is made up of 14 amino acids. V was pared by 3 bases and J by 3 bases, with 3 bases of the junction left unmatched. Germline V gene data show CDR1 as SQVTM and CDR2 as ANQGSEA. The CDR3 sequence: CSVDSGRYYNEQFF. CDR3 nucleotides: TGCAGCGTTGATAGCGGGAGATACTACAATGAGCAGTTCTTC.

The chain joins TRBV5-1 to TRBJ1-1, with D unresolved. The CDR3 is made up of 15 amino acids. Trimming took 0 bases from V and 0 from J, leaving 9 bases between them. Germline lookup yields CDR1 SGHRS and CDR2 YFSETQ. The DNA for the CDR3 is TGCGCCAGCAGCTTGGATCTAGCGATGAACACTGAAGCTTTCTTT. Translated: CASSLDLAMNTEAFF.

The V and J genes are TRBV18 and TRBJ1-5; the D is unclear. The CDR3 covers 13 residues. CDR1 KGHSH and CDR2 LQKENI come from the germline V gene. The germline V and J ends were trimmed by 3 bases and 4 bases, with 7 bases remaining between them. CDR3 amino acids: CASSPDGNQPQHF. The DNA for the CDR3 is TGTGCCAGCTCACCGGACGGGAATCAGCCCCAGCATTTT.

The chain joins TRBV30 to TRBJ2-1; TRBD1 might be the D (5 bases). In germline, CDR1 is GTSNPN, CDR2 SVGIG (reference sequence). V gave up 2 bases and J gave up 4 bases, with 9 bases separating them. CDR3 length: 13 residues. The chain's CDR3 is CAWSSQGYNEQFF. The CDR3 DNA reads TGTGCCTGGAGTTCCCAGGGTTACAATGAGCAGTTCTTC. Complete variable domain (other parts from reference TRBV30 and TRBJ2-1): SQTIHQWPATLVQPVGSPLSLECTVEGTSNPNLYWYRQAAGRGLQLLFYSVGIGQISSEVPQNLSASRPQDRQFILSSKKLLLSDSGFYLCAWSSQGYNEQFFGPGTRLTVL.

The chain recombines TRBV11-3 with TRBJ1-5; 8 nucleotides agree with TRBD1. The junction had 14 bases not matched to a gene; V was cut back by 6 bases and J by 7 bases. The CDR3 is made up of 16 amino acids. From germline, CDR1 is SGHNT and CDR2 YENEEA. CDR3 region: CASSQQGVPLGQPQHF. The CDR3 DNA is TGTGCCAGCAGTCAACAGGGGGTCCCTTTGGGGCAGCCCCAGCATTTT.

DNA of the CDR3: TGTGCCAGTAGTATTGGCCAGGAGCAAGAAAAACTGTTTTTT. Its protein is CASSIGQEQEKLFF. The V gene is TRBV19, the J gene TRBJ1-4; D unclear. Germline CDR1 reads LNHDA; CDR2 reads SQIVND (reference sequence). V was cut by 3 bases and J by 8 bases, with 13 bases left in between. This CDR3 is 14 amino acids long. Together with reference TRBV19 and TRBJ1-4, the CDR3 gives the full variable domain: DGGITQSPKYLFRKEGQNVTLSCEQNLNHDAMYWYRQDPGQGLRLIYYSQIVNDFQKGDIAEGYSVSREKKESFPLTVTSAQKNPTAFYLCASSIGQEQEKLFFGSGTQLSVL.

Comment on this clone: At one end the junction does not follow the germline gene, possibly because of a read error. This chain links TRBV11-3 with TRBJ2-1; 9 bases agree with TRBD1. Germline lookup yields CDR1 SGHNT and CDR2 YENEEA. This CDR3 is 14 amino acids long. CDR3 sequence: CASSLGTGLDEQFF. CDR3 coding DNA: TGTGCTAGCAGCTTAGGGACAGGGCTGGATGAGCAGTTCTTC.

The table lists this clone with a few counts. CDR3 in amino acids: CASSYARGGRVQETQYF. As DNA, the CDR3 is TGTGCCAGCAGTTACGCACGAGGGGGTAGGGTTCAGGAGACCCAGTACTTC. The chain joins TRBV6-8 to TRBJ2-5, with a possible D match to TRBD1 (6 bases). Germline V gives CDR1 MNHGY, CDR2 SAAAGT. This CDR3 comprises 17 residues. The V gene lost 2 bases and the J gene lost 5 bases, with 21 bases spanning the gap.

This clone turned up a few times. CDR3 in DNA: TGTGCCATCAGTGAGTCGGGGCAGGGGAACACCGGGGAGCTGTTTTTT. It yields the protein CAISESGQGNTGELFF. The chain links TRBV10-3 to TRBJ2-2; D might be TRBD1 (5 bases). CDR1 ENHRY and CDR2 SYGVKD come from the germline V gene. Trimming cost V 0 bases and J 1 base, with 9 bases left between them. This CDR3 has 16 amino acids.

This clone was observed a handful of times. This rearrangement joins TRBV18 to TRBJ2-5; 7 bases are shared with TRBD1. V lost 4 bases and J lost 1; bases outside the gene matches: 3. Germline V gene sequence: CDR1 KGHSH, CDR2 LQKENI. The CDR3 runs to 14 residues. The CDR3 nucleotides read TGTGCCAGCTCACGAGACAGGGCCCAAGAGACCCAGTACTTC. Residues: CASSRDRAQETQYF.

This chain joins TRBV9 and TRBJ1-2; 8 bases align to TRBD1. The CDR3 is 13 residues long. J gave up 8 bases and V 2 bases, and 5 bases lay outside the gene matches. Per the germline V gene, CDR1 is SGDLS and CDR2 is YYNGEE. CDR3 DNA: TGTGCCAGCAGCGTTGACAGGGGCTGGGGCTACACCTTC. It translates to CASSVDRGWGYTF. Drawing the rest from reference TRBV9 and TRBJ1-2, the complete variable domain is DSGVTQTPKHLITATGQRVTLRCSPRSGDLSVYWYQQSLDQGLQFLIQYYNGEERAKGNILERFSAQQFPDLHSELNLSSLELGDSALYFCASSVDRGWGYTFGSGTRLTVV.

The V and J genes are TRBV6-8 and TRBJ2-1; the match to TRBD1 covers 12 bases. The CDR3 consists of 17 residues. V was pared by 6 bases and J by 3 bases, with 9 bases of the junction left unmatched. From germline, CDR1 is MNHGY and CDR2 SAAAGT. The CDR3 bases are TGTGCCAGCAGCCCCCGGGGGACAGGGGGCTTCTACAATGAGCAGTTCTTC. Protein sequence: CASSPRGTGGFYNEQFF.